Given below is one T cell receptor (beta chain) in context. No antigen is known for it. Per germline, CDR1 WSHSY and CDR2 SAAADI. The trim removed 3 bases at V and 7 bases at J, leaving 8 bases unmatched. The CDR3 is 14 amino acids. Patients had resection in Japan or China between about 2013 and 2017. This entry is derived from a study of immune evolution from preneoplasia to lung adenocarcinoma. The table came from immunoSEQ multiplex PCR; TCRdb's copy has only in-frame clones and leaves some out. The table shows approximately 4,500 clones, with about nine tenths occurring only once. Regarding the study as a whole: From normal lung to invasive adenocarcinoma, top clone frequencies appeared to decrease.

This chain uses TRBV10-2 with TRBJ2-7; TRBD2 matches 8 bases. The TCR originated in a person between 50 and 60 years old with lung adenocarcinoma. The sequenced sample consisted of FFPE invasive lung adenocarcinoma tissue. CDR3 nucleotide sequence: TGCGCCAGCAGTGAAGGCGGGGGGATGGGGGAGCAGTACTTC. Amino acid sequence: CASSEGGGMGEQYF.